These 25 T cell receptor beta chains were all obtained from the same sample, sequenced in a study of control samples from healthy donors and cancer patients. TCRdb keeps only in-frame clones here, not all; method: immunoSEQ multiplex PCR. This table holds around 12,000 clones, approximately 93% found once. Sequenced: PBMCs. Receptors originate from an older man with lung cancer.

This clone showed up just a few times. The chain is built from TRBV5-1 and TRBJ1-2; possible D gene TRBD1, 6 bases. Trimming pared 3 bases from V and 0 bases from J, leaving 21 bases between. CDR3 length equals 18 residues. Germline V gene lookup returns CDR1 SGHRS and CDR2 YFSETQ. The CDR3: CASSSSPGRGPSNYGYTF. The CDR3 region has the DNA TGCGCCAGCAGCTCGTCCCCGGGACGGGGGCCCTCTAACTATGGCTACACCTTC.

The V call is TRBV6-5, the J call TRBJ2-7; D is possibly TRBD1 or TRBD2 (5 bases each). The germline CDR1 and CDR2 sequences are MNHEY and SVGAGI. Trimming shortened V by 5 bases and J by 0 bases, and 14 bases separated the two germline ends. CDR3 length: 15 residues. The CDR3 DNA sequence: TGTGCCAGCAGTATGGGGACCGCCAGCTCCTACGAGCAGTACTTC. Its translation: CASSMGTASSYEQYF.

The rearrangement links TRBV12-3 or TRBV12-4 to TRBJ2-2; D possibly corresponds to TRBD1 (6 bases). The CDR3 is made up of 13 amino acids. Trimming left V 10 bases short and J 1 base short, with 10 bases between. The CDR3 protein is CAKGHMNTGELFF. The CDR3 region has the DNA TGTGCCAAGGGACACATGAACACCGGGGAGCTGTTTTTT.

The rearrangement joins TRBV12-5 to TRBJ2-1; D not resolved. The CDR3 is made up of 15 amino acids. Germline V gene sequence: CDR1 LGHNT, CDR2 FRNRAP. V was clipped by 5 bases and J by 6 bases, with 17 bases between them. The CDR3 here is CASGPPSGKVNEQFF. CDR3 nucleotide sequence: TGTGCTAGTGGTCCTCCAAGTGGGAAAGTCAATGAGCAGTTCTTC.

This chain links TRBV6-4 with TRBJ1-6; tentative D call: TRBD1 (6 bases). V shed 3 bases and J shed 7 bases, with 10 bases lying between them. Germline CDR1 is MRHNA and CDR2 is SNTAGT. The CDR3 has 14 residues. The CDR3 protein is CASSDLGGNSPLHF. The CDR3 region has the DNA TGTGCCAGCAGTGATCTAGGGGGGAATTCACCCCTCCACTTT.

V and J are TRBV5-4 and TRBJ2-5, with TRBD1 matching 8 bases. The V gene's germline CDR1 is SGHNT and CDR2 YYREEE (reference sequence). The CDR3 has 15 residues. J lost 1 base, V lost 0 bases, and 2 bases had no gene match. The CDR3 reads CASSLGGTGQETQYF. The DNA of the CDR3 is TGTGCCAGCAGCTTGGGTGGGACAGGCCAAGAGACCCAGTACTTC.

The chain links TRBV5-1 to TRBJ2-2; D is possibly TRBD1 (5 bases). Trimming stripped 4 bases from V and 6 bases from J, with 10 bases between. CDR1 and CDR2 from the germline V gene are SGHRS and YFSETQ. This CDR3 is 13 amino acids long. CDR3 region: CASSVDSAGELFF. DNA of the CDR3: TGCGCCAGCAGCGTTGACAGTGCCGGGGAGCTGTTTTTT.

This sequence joins TRBV6-2 or TRBV6-3 and TRBJ2-1, with 7 bases matching TRBD2. CDR1 is MNHEY, CDR2 SVGEGT, per germline. The CDR3 runs to 16 residues. The V segment lost 6 bases and the J segment 6 bases; nucleotides outside the gene matches: 14. This chain's CDR3 is CASSTPPPGTTNEQFF. Written as DNA, the CDR3 is TGTGCCAGCAGCACCCCTCCCCCCGGGACTACCAATGAGCAGTTCTTC.

The chain employs TRBV7-2 and TRBJ1-5, with unresolved D. The CDR3 is made up of 13 amino acids. Trimming pared 1 base from V and 4 bases from J, leaving 5 bases between. CDR1 and CDR2 from the germline V gene are SGHTA and FQGNSA. The CDR3 sequence: CASSLGVNQPQHF. In DNA, the CDR3 is TGTGCCAGCAGCTTAGGGGTTAATCAGCCCCAGCATTTT.

The chain has TRBV5-8 and TRBJ2-7, with no clear D. Germline loops: CDR1 SGHTS, CDR2 YDEGEE. CDR3 size: 14 residues. Trimming took 3 bases from V and 5 from J, leaving 15 bases between them. The DNA of the CDR3 is TGTGCCAGCAGCTCAGCCGAATCGGTCGACGAGCAGTACGTC. It codes for CASSSAESVDEQYV.

The chain recombines TRBV15 with TRBJ1-4; D perhaps matches TRBD1 (5 bases). CDR1 and CDR2 (germline): LNHNV, YYDKDF (reference sequence). The CDR3 totals 16 residues. Trimming removed 5 bases from V and 0 bases from J, with 13 bases in between. The CDR3 bases are TGTGCCACCAGCGCGGGGACCTCAGCAACTAATGAAAAACTGTTTTTT. This codes for CATSAGTSATNEKLFF. Based on the CDR3 plus reference TRBV15 and TRBJ1-4, the full variable domain is DAMVIQNPRYQVTQFGKPVTLSCSQTLNHNVMYWYQQKSSQAPKLLFHYYDKDFNNEADTPDNFQSRRPNTSFCFLDIRSPGLGDTAMYLCATSAGTSATNEKLFFGSGTQLSVL.

The chain employs TRBV27 and TRBJ1-1; 8 bases are a match to TRBD1. The CDR3 spans 15 residues. The V and J ends lost 3 bases and 4 bases, in that order; junction bases with no gene match: 7. The V gene's germline CDR1 is MNHEY and CDR2 SMNVEV (reference sequence). Here the CDR3 DNA reads TGTGCCAGCAGTTTCGTGGACAGGGTTAGCACTGAAGCTTTCTTT. As protein: CASSFVDRVSTEAFF.

This clone was seen a single time. V usage is TRBV7-9 and J usage is TRBJ2-7, with D tentatively TRBD1 (5 bases). The CDR3 is 15 amino acids. Looked up from germline, CDR1 is SEHNR and CDR2 is FQNEAQ (reference sequence). Trimming left V 1 base short and J 2 bases short, with 12 bases between. Here the CDR3 DNA reads TGTGCCAGCAGCTTAGTGTCGGCAGGGACCTACGAGCAGTACTTC. Translating it yields CASSLVSAGTYEQYF.

The rearrangement uses TRBV9 and TRBJ2-3; D gene uncertain. CDR1 SGDLS and CDR2 YYNGEE come from the germline V gene. The CDR3 spans 16 residues. Trimming pared 0 bases from V and 0 bases from J, leaving 11 bases between. CDR3 sequence reads: CASSVGASPSTDTQYF. The CDR3, as DNA: TGTGCCAGCAGCGTAGGGGCTTCCCCTAGCACAGATACGCAGTATTTT.

The V gene is TRBV3-1 (or the pseudogene TRBV3-2), the J gene TRBJ2-7; possible D gene TRBD1, 6 bases. Germline V lookup: CDR1 LGHDT, CDR2 YNNKEL (reference sequence). The CDR3 runs to 12 residues. The V end lost 4 bases, the J end lost 6 bases, and 10 bases lay between the germline ends. CDR3 loop: CASSRRQAEQYF. CDR3 coding DNA: TGTGCCAGCAGCCGCAGACAGGCCGAGCAGTACTTC.

The chain couples TRBV7-2 to TRBJ2-1; TRBD2 aligns across 10 bases. CDR1 and CDR2 (germline): SGHTA, FQGNSA. The CDR3 extends over 14 amino acids. V lost 2 bases, J lost 10 bases, and 5 bases stayed unmatched. In DNA form, the CDR3 reads TGTGCCAGCAGCTTACAGCGGGGGGGAGAAGAGCAGTTCTTC. Amino acids: CASSLQRGGEEQFF.

The chain carries TRBV5-1 and TRBJ2-1; D call uncertain. Trimming pared 1 base from V and 7 bases from J, leaving 6 bases between. This CDR3 is built from 12 residues. Per the germline V gene, CDR1 is SGHRS and CDR2 is YFSETQ. The CDR3: CASSLNGNEQFF. CDR3 DNA: TGCGCCAGCAGCTTGAACGGAAATGAGCAGTTCTTC.

V gene TRBV27 combines with J gene TRBJ2-7; 11 bases are shared with TRBD1. The CDR3 runs 15 residues. V lost 5 bases to trimming and J lost 2 bases; unmatched junction nucleotides: 5. Germline assignment: CDR1 MNHEY and CDR2 SMNVEV (reference sequence). Here the CDR3 reads CASSPGTGGPYEQYF. The CDR3 DNA follows: TGTGCCAGCAGTCCCGGGACAGGGGGTCCCTACGAGCAGTACTTC.

J is TRBJ2-2 and V is TRBV18; no reliable D call. V lost 3 bases and J lost 1, with 3 bases in between. This CDR3 contains 13 residues. Germline lookup yields CDR1 KGHSH and CDR2 LQKENI. CDR3 coding DNA: TGTGCCAGCTCACCCGAGAACACCGGGGAGCTGTTTTTT. Translating gives CASSPENTGELFF.

This clone was observed a single time. V usage is TRBV3-1 (or the pseudogene TRBV3-2) and J usage is TRBJ1-2; 7 nucleotides agree with TRBD1. This CDR3 contains 14 residues. After removal of 0 bases from V and 7 bases from J, the junction contained 5 bases not matched to a gene. In germline, CDR1 is LGHDT, CDR2 YNNKEL (reference sequence). CDR3 protein: CASSQDEGASGYTF. The CDR3 region has the DNA TGTGCCAGCAGCCAAGATGAGGGGGCCAGTGGCTACACCTTC.

The CDR3 region has the DNA TGTGCCAGCAGCCTAACCCCACAGGGAGTAGCTTTCTTT. Amino acid sequence: CASSLTPQGVAFF. The chain joins TRBV7-7 to TRBJ1-1; D possibly corresponds to TRBD1 (6 bases). Between the trimmed V and J ends, which lost 5 bases and 10 bases, there was a span of 17 bases. This CDR3 comprises 13 residues. Germline V gene data show CDR1 as SSHAT and CDR2 as FNYEAQ (reference sequence).

The chain joins TRBV5-1 to TRBJ2-1; 7 bases map to TRBD1. This CDR3 contains 14 residues. Unmatched junction bases numbered 1, after V lost 3 bases and J lost 1 base. Germline CDR1 reads SGHRS; CDR2 reads YFSETQ. CDR3 in amino acids: CASSSGQSYNEQFF. The CDR3 bases are TGCGCCAGCAGCTCGGGACAGTCCTACAATGAGCAGTTCTTC.

The chain joins TRBV18 to TRBJ1-3, with TRBD1 matching 8 bases. Germline CDR1 is KGHSH and CDR2 is LQKENI. J lost 4 bases, V lost 1 base, and 6 bases had no gene match. The CDR3 has 16 amino acids. This CDR3 reads CASSPLTGQGGNTIYF. CDR3 sequence (DNA): TGTGCCAGCTCACCACTTACCGGACAGGGAGGAAACACCATATATTTT.

The genes are TRBV11-2 and TRBJ1-2, with 9 bases aligning to TRBD1. Germline V gene sequence: CDR1 SGHAT, CDR2 FQNNGV. J was trimmed by 3 bases and V by 5 bases; bases with no gene match: 4. This CDR3 is built from 14 residues. CDR3 nucleotide sequence: TGTGCCAGCAGCCCGGACAGGGGTCACTATGGCTACACCTTC. Translating gives CASSPDRGHYGYTF. Drawing the rest from reference TRBV11-2 and TRBJ1-2, the complete variable domain is EAGVAQSPRYKIIEKRQSVAFWCNPISGHATLYWYQQILGQGPKLLIQFQNNGVVDDSQLPKDRFSAERLKGVDSTLKIQPAKLEDSAVYLCASSPDRGHYGYTFGSGTRLTVV.

V usage is TRBV14 and J usage is TRBJ2-7, with D perhaps matching TRBD1 (6 bases). The CDR3 length is 16 residues. Germline V CDR1 and CDR2: SGHDN, FVKESK. V lost 3 bases and J 5 bases, leaving 20 bases between the germline ends. The CDR3 region is CASSQLWDTQRDEQYF. Here the CDR3 DNA reads TGTGCCAGCAGCCAGCTCTGGGACACCCAACGGGACGAGCAGTACTTC.